A selection of T cell receptor beta chains follows, all from one sample in a study of cytomegalovirus exposure and HLA in healthy donors. Measured with immunoSEQ multiplex PCR; TCRdb has only the in-frame clones, and not every one. This sample carries 180,000 or so clones, 86% of them seen once, and the ten largest clones take 7.2%. The sample was PBMCs. The source of these receptors is a man aged 25 to 40 in good health and CMV-seropositive. Each CDR3 is given with its conserved first and last residue. The order of the fields is CDR3 protein, V gene, J gene, D gene. The D gene is left open where the match is weak.

CDR3aa: CASSRGGWPDTQYF
v_gene: TRBV7-3
j_gene: TRBJ2-3
d_gene: TRBD2

CDR3aa: CASSKAGPKNTEAFF
v_gene: TRBV5-1
j_gene: TRBJ1-1
d_gene: NA

CDR3aa: CASSGPITDTQYF
v_gene: TRBV2
j_gene: TRBJ2-3
d_gene: TRBD2

CDR3aa: CASSVGPPRSGTDTQYF
v_gene: TRBV9
j_gene: TRBJ2-3
d_gene: NA

CDR3aa: CASSEGTTGHYEQYF
v_gene: TRBV6-1
j_gene: TRBJ2-7
d_gene: NA

CDR3aa: CASSIVRTAPYEQYF
v_gene: TRBV19
j_gene: TRBJ2-7
d_gene: NA

CDR3aa: CASKGAGGTAEAFF
v_gene: TRBV28
j_gene: TRBJ1-1
d_gene: TRBD1

CDR3aa: CASSLLRQGSSYEQYF
v_gene: TRBV27
j_gene: TRBJ2-7
d_gene: TRBD1

CDR3aa: CASSSSDRPDGEKLFF
v_gene: TRBV7-9
j_gene: TRBJ1-4
d_gene: TRBD1

CDR3aa: CASSQDRDYGYTF
v_gene: TRBV4-3
j_gene: TRBJ1-2
d_gene: NA

CDR3aa: CASSSRDRVRSPAYEQYF
v_gene: TRBV11-2
j_gene: TRBJ2-7
d_gene: TRBD1

CDR3aa: CAWSVGDTYNSPLHF
v_gene: TRBV30
j_gene: TRBJ1-6
d_gene: NA

CDR3aa: CASTRGATEAFF
v_gene: TRBV28
j_gene: TRBJ1-1
d_gene: NA

CDR3aa: CASRGGLQGESGYTF
v_gene: TRBV2
j_gene: TRBJ1-2
d_gene: TRBD1

CDR3aa: CASTPGNGNEQFF
v_gene: TRBV6-5
j_gene: TRBJ2-1
d_gene: NA

CDR3aa: CSVEVGNTGELFF
v_gene: TRBV29-1
j_gene: TRBJ2-2
d_gene: NA

CDR3aa: CASSLLPGNTEAFF
v_gene: TRBV5-6
j_gene: TRBJ1-1
d_gene: NA

CDR3aa: CASRPAGGEKLFF
v_gene: TRBV19
j_gene: TRBJ1-4
d_gene: TRBD1

CDR3aa: CAILSGLANSYEQYF
v_gene: TRBV2
j_gene: TRBJ2-7
d_gene: NA

CDR3aa: CASSYGRFNQPQHF
v_gene: TRBV6-5
j_gene: TRBJ1-5
d_gene: NA

CDR3aa: CASSLVRAPQETQYF
v_gene: TRBV5-6
j_gene: TRBJ2-5
d_gene: NA

CDR3aa: CASSLGYRATEAFF
v_gene: TRBV7-9
j_gene: TRBJ1-1
d_gene: NA